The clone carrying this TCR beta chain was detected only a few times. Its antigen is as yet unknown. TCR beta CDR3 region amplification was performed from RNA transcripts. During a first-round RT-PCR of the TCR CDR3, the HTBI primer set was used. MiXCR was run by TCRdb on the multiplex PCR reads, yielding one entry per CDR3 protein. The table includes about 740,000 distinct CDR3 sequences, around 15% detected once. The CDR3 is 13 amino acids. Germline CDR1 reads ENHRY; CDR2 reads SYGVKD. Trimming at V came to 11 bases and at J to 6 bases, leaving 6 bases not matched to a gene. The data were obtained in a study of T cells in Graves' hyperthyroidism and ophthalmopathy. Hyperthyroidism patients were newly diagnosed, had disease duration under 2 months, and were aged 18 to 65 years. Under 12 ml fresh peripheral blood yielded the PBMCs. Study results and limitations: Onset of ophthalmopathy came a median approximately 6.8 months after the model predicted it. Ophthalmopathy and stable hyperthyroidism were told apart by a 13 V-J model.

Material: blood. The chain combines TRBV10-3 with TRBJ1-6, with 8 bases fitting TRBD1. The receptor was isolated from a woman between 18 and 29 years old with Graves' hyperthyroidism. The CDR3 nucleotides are TGTGCCGCTTCCACAGGGGGTAATTCACCCCTCCACTTT. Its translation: CAASTGGNSPLHF.